A selection of T cell receptor beta chains follows, all from one sample in a study of CD8+CD57+ T cells in acquired aplastic anemia. TCRdb itself ran the reads through MiXCR, one entry per CDR3 protein. The sample lists hundreds of thousands of distinct CDR3 sequences; 60% to 80% were seen once. Sample: sorted CD4+, CD8+, or CD8+CD57+ T cells (not recorded which) from PBMCs. All receptors derive from a human donor in good health, serving as a control. Both conserved end residues are part of each CDR3. A D gene is named only where the DNA matches it firmly. Expanded clones are given a class, and other clones once, few, many or no size at all.

V gene,J gene,clone size,D gene,CDR3 protein,CDR3 DNA
TRBV20-1,TRBJ2-1,-,TRBD1,CSGQGGEQFF,TGCAGTGGACAGGGGGGTGAGCAGTTCTTC
TRBV15,TRBJ2-3,-,TRBD1,CATSVGGTDTEYF,TGTGCCACCAGCGTAGGGGGCACAGATACGGAGTATTTT
TRBV7-2,TRBJ2-7,-,-,CASSQGRTAYEQYF,TGTGCCAGCAGCCAGGGCCGGACAGCCTACGAGCAGTACTTC
TRBV19,TRBJ1-1,-,TRBD1,CASSTTGGPRLHF,TGTGCCAGTAGTACCACAGGGGGACCTAGGCTACACTTT
TRBV7-2,TRBJ2-7,-,-,CASSQAAGSGEQYF,TGTGCCAGCAGCCAAGCTGCGGGTTCAGGCGAGCAGTACTTC
TRBV10-3,TRBJ2-7,-,TRBD1,CAISPGQGGAYEQYF,TGTGCCATCAGCCCTGGACAGGGGGGCGCCTACGAGCAGTACTTC
TRBV5-6,TRBJ1-1,few,-,CASSGGLDRAEAFF,TGTGCCAGCAGCGGGGGACTAGATCGCGCTGAAGCTTTCTTT
TRBV5-1,TRBJ2-7,-,-,CASSRTTSTYEQYF,TGCGCCAGCAGCAGGACCACAAGCACCTACGAGCAGTACTTC
TRBV11-1,TRBJ2-1,-,-,CASSLAPPHNEQFF,TGTGCCAGCAGCTTAGCGCCACCTCACAATGAGCAGTTCTTC
TRBV5-1,TRBJ1-2,-,-,CASSVVAGYYGYTF,TGCGCCAGCAGCGTGGTGGCAGGCTACTATGGCTACACCTTC
TRBV12-3/TRBV12-4,TRBJ1-3,-,-,CASFRDGETGNTIYF,TGTGCCAGCTTTAGGGACGGGGAGACTGGAAACACCATATATTTT
TRBV7-2,TRBJ1-5,-,-,CASSFGGRPDTQYPQHF,TGTGCCAGCAGCTTCGGCGGGAGGCCAGATACGCAGTATCCCCAGCATTTT